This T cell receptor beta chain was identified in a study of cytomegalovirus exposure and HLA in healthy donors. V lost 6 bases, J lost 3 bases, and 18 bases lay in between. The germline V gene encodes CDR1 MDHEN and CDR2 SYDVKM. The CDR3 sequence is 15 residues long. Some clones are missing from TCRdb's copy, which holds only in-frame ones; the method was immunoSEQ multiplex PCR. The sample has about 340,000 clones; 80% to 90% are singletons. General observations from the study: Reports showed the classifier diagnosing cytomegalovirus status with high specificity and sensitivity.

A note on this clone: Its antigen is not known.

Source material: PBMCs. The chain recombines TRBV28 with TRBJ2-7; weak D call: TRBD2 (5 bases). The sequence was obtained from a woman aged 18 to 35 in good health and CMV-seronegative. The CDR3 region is CASRSPAATLYEQYF. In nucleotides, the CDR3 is TGTGCCAGCAGGTCCCCAGCGGCTACACTCTACGAGCAGTACTTC.